The 27 T cell receptor beta chains reported below all come from one sample, sequenced in a study of OX40 agonist ivuxolimab in advanced cancers. The method was immunoSEQ multiplex PCR; TCRdb's version includes in-frame clones alone and lacks a portion of them. The sample lists 60,000 to 100,000 clones, roughly 91% occurring once. The specimen was CD4+ or CD8+ T cells sorted from blood, collected in a trial of the OX40 agonist ivuxolimab. These receptors were taken from an adult with an advanced solid tumor such as melanoma, head and neck, liver or kidney cancer.

The chain couples TRBV6-5 to TRBJ1-5, with TRBD1 as a possible D gene (5 bases). V was trimmed by 6 bases and J by 6 bases, leaving 15 bases between them. This CDR3 has 14 residues. Germline CDR1 reads MNHEY; CDR2 reads SVGAGI. The CDR3 reads CASRGRFDGQPQHF. Here the CDR3 DNA reads TGTGCCAGCAGGGGGCGCTTTGACGGTCAGCCCCAGCATTTT.

The genes are TRBV15 and TRBJ2-6; no definite D call. Germline V gene sequence: CDR1 LNHNV, CDR2 YYDKDF (reference sequence). CDR3 length: 14 amino acids. V was shortened by 1 base and J by 4 bases, with 5 bases between the two germline ends. The CDR3: CATSRGEGANVLTF. CDR3 coding DNA: TGTGCCACCAGCAGAGGAGAGGGGGCCAACGTCCTGACTTTC.

This sequence joins TRBV14 and TRBJ2-7, with D uncertain. The CDR3 totals 15 residues. Trimming pared 1 base from V and 6 bases from J, leaving 16 bases between. Germline V gene sequence: CDR1 SGHDN, CDR2 FVKESK. CDR3 sequence (DNA): TGTGCCAGCAGCCAAGTCTCCCCGCCGATGGGCGAGCAGTACTTC. It encodes CASSQVSPPMGEQYF.

The chain employs TRBV5-4 and TRBJ2-1, with 10 bases fitting TRBD2. The germline CDR1 and CDR2 sequences are SGHNT and YYREEE (reference sequence). After removal of 5 bases from V and 5 bases from J, the junction contained 7 bases not matched to a gene. CDR3 length equals 15 residues. CDR3 sequence (DNA): TGTGCCAGCAGGCAAGCGGGAGGGCCGAACAATGAGCAGTTCTTC. This encodes CASRQAGGPNNEQFF.

This chain uses TRBV2 with TRBJ2-3; the D gene is possibly TRBD1 (5 bases). The germline V gene has CDR1 SNHLY and CDR2 FYNNEI. This CDR3 is 15 amino acids long. Trimming removed 1 base from V and 1 base from J, with 9 bases in between. The CDR3 bases are TGTGCCAGCAGTGAAGGGGGCATAGGCACAGATACGCAGTATTTT. It yields the protein CASSEGGIGTDTQYF.

J is TRBJ2-5 and V is TRBV2; no clear D gene. The better agreement between TRBJ2-7 and the DNA end casts doubt on the J call. From germline, CDR1 is SNHLY and CDR2 FYNNEI. CDR3 length: 14 residues. The chain's CDR3 is CASSERMNSYEQYF. Here the CDR3 DNA reads TGTGCCAGCAGTGAGAGAATGAACTCCTACGAGCAGTACTTC.

This chain joins TRBV28 and TRBJ1-6; D remains unclear. Per the germline V gene, CDR1 is MDHEN and CDR2 is SYDVKM. The ends were cut back, 2 bases at V and 2 bases at J, with 10 bases in the middle. This CDR3 is 16 amino acids long. The CDR3 DNA reads TGTGCCAGCAGTTTAGATCCGTCCGCCTATAATTCACCCCTCCACTTT. This gives the protein CASSLDPSAYNSPLHF.

The rearrangement joins TRBV29-1 to TRBJ2-4; D perhaps matches TRBD2 (6 bases). The CDR3 loop spans 14 amino acids. Germline V CDR1 and CDR2: SQVTM, ANQGSEA. Trimming took 6 bases from V and 0 from J, leaving 12 bases between them. The CDR3 reads CSVEGTRAKNIQYF. The CDR3 DNA reads TGCAGCGTGGAGGGGACCAGAGCCAAAAACATTCAGTACTTC.

The J gene is TRBJ2-5, the V gene TRBV10-1; the D gene is possibly TRBD1 (5 bases). The DNA end is more similar to TRBJ2-7, so the J call may be wrong. The germline gives CDR1 WNHNN, CDR2 SYGVQD (reference sequence). The CDR3 totals 17 residues. The CDR3 protein is CASTSPLDKVSSYEQYF. The CDR3 DNA is TGCGCCAGCACCAGTCCCCTGGACAAGGTTAGCTCCTACGAGCAGTACTTC.

The chain joins TRBV2 to TRBJ1-2; TRBD1 might be the D (6 bases). Germline CDR1 SNHLY, CDR2 FYNNEI. The CDR3 runs to 13 residues. V lost 10 bases to trimming and J lost 6 bases, with 18 bases between them. Written as DNA, the CDR3 is TGTGCCACGCAGGGGTCTACTAGGCATGGCTACACCTTC. Translating gives CATQGSTRHGYTF.

The rearrangement links TRBV6-6 to TRBJ1-2; D remains ambiguous. Looked up from germline, CDR1 is MNHNY and CDR2 is SVGAGI (reference sequence). Trimming removed 5 bases from V and 0 bases from J, with 4 bases in between. The CDR3 runs to 12 residues. The CDR3 reads CASSTPNYGYTF. Here the CDR3 DNA reads TGTGCCAGCAGTACCCCTAACTATGGCTACACCTTC.

The gene calls are TRBV7-2 and TRBJ1-2; 8 nucleotides align to TRBD1. This CDR3 has 14 amino acids. Looked up from germline, CDR1 is SGHTA and CDR2 is FQGNSA. After removal of 5 bases from V and 3 bases from J, the junction contained 5 bases not matched to a gene. This chain's CDR3 is CASSEGQGDYGYTF. The CDR3 nucleotides are TGTGCCAGCAGCGAAGGACAGGGTGACTATGGCTACACCTTC.

The J gene is TRBJ2-3, the V gene TRBV9; D is possibly TRBD1 or TRBD2 (6 bases each). This CDR3 is built from 16 residues. The ends were cut back, 0 bases at V and 2 bases at J, with 13 bases in the middle. Germline V gene data show CDR1 as SGDLS and CDR2 as YYNGEE. The CDR3 region has the DNA TGTGCCAGCAGCGTAGGGGTCGGGGGCTCCACAGATACGCAGTATTTT. Residues: CASSVGVGGSTDTQYF.

This chain joins TRBV6-1 and TRBJ1-1, with D possibly TRBD1 on 5 matching bases. Trimming took 0 bases from V and 8 from J, leaving 13 bases between them. The CDR3 runs 14 residues. Germline V gives CDR1 MNHNS, CDR2 SASEGT. DNA for the CDR3: TGTGCCAGCAGTGAAGCCGGGGCCTGGTTGGAAGCTTTCTTT. It translates to CASSEAGAWLEAFF.

V usage is TRBV20-1 and J usage is TRBJ2-1; no clear D. Trimming stripped 6 bases from V and 3 bases from J, with 6 bases between. Germline assignment: CDR1 DFQATT and CDR2 SNEGSKA (reference sequence). The CDR3 has 11 residues. The CDR3 loop reads CSALDYNEQFF. As DNA, the CDR3 is TGCAGTGCCCTGGACTACAATGAGCAGTTCTTC.

The CDR3 is CASSPLGTSGSTDTQYF. CDR3 sequence (DNA): TGTGCCAGCTCACCTTTGGGGACTAGCGGGAGCACAGATACGCAGTATTTT. The genes are TRBV18 and TRBJ2-3; TRBD2 matches at 12 bases. The CDR3 covers 17 residues. J lost 0 bases, V lost 3 bases, and 4 bases had no gene match. Germline lookup yields CDR1 KGHSH and CDR2 LQKENI.

The rearrangement uses TRBV25-1 and TRBJ2-2; 8 bases align to TRBD2. Germline V CDR1 and CDR2: MGHDK, SYGVNS. The J segment lost 6 bases and the V segment lost 3 bases, leaving 6 bases of the junction unmatched. CDR3 length: 15 residues. The CDR3 spells CASSDLLAEAGELFF. The DNA of the CDR3 is TGTGCCAGCAGTGACCTACTAGCGGAGGCCGGGGAGCTGTTTTTT.

The chain carries TRBV10-3 and TRBJ2-3; 16 bases align to TRBD2. Germline CDR1 is ENHRY and CDR2 is SYGVKD. V dropped 6 bases and J dropped 0; count of bases not matched to a gene: 9. This CDR3 is 19 amino acids long. The CDR3 bases are TGTGCCATCAGCCCCGGGACTAGCGGGAGGGCCTCTAGCACAGATACGCAGTATTTT. Its translation: CAISPGTSGRASSTDTQYF.

This chain joins TRBV14 and TRBJ2-3; no clear D. Germline V gene data show CDR1 as SGHDN and CDR2 as FVKESK. The CDR3 spans 14 residues. With 1 base removed from V and 2 bases from J, the gap between germline ends came to 7 bases. The CDR3: CASSQGLPTDTQYF. CDR3 in DNA: TGTGCCAGCAGCCAAGGACTTCCCACAGATACGCAGTATTTT.

The rearrangement links TRBV5-4 to TRBJ2-4, with TRBD1 identical over 9 bases. The CDR3 is 15 residues long. The J segment lost 1 base and the V segment lost 5 bases, leaving 4 bases of the junction unmatched. The germline V gene encodes CDR1 SGHNT and CDR2 YYREEE (reference sequence). CDR3 protein: CASRLQGAAKNIQYF. The CDR3 DNA reads as TGTGCCAGCAGGCTACAGGGGGCGGCCAAAAACATTCAGTACTTC.

This clone was counted once. The chain couples TRBV4-2 to TRBJ1-5; D is perhaps TRBD1 (5 bases). V was clipped by 0 bases and J by 3 bases, with 12 bases between them. Germline V gives CDR1 LGHNA, CDR2 YNFKEQ. The CDR3 consists of 16 residues. DNA of the CDR3: TGTGCCAGCAGCCAAGATCCACAGGCCGTCAATCAGCCCCAGCATTTT. It translates to CASSQDPQAVNQPQHF.

The chain couples TRBV5-6 to TRBJ2-5, with D unresolved. CDR3 length: 11 amino acids. The V gene lost 3 bases and the J gene lost 4 bases, with 4 bases spanning the gap. Germline CDR1 is SGHDT and CDR2 is YYEEEE. CDR3: CASSSTETQYF. The CDR3 DNA reads as TGTGCCAGCAGCTCCACAGAGACCCAGTACTTC.

This chain links TRBV7-2 with TRBJ1-2; D not resolved. Germline CDR1 is SGHTA and CDR2 is FQGNSA. The CDR3 extends over 14 amino acids. The germline V and J ends were trimmed by 5 bases and 0 bases, with 10 bases remaining between them. The CDR3 nucleotides read TGTGCCAGCAGCCCGGACGGTTCTAACTATGGCTACACCTTC. Protein product: CASSPDGSNYGYTF.

V is TRBV19 and J is TRBJ1-3; D is possibly TRBD1 (6 bases). The CDR3 has 13 residues. The ends were cut back, 10 bases at V and 0 bases at J, with 10 bases in the middle. CDR1 LNHDA and CDR2 SQIVND come from the germline V gene (reference sequence). The CDR3 DNA follows: TGTGCCACCGGGACAACCTCTGGAAACACCATATATTTT. It specifies CATGTTSGNTIYF.

The chain links TRBV5-1 to TRBJ2-2; 8 nucleotides match TRBD2. Trimming took 1 base from V and 2 from J; bases not matched to a gene: 7. The CDR3 sequence is 17 residues long. Germline CDR1 SGHRS, CDR2 YFSETQ. The CDR3 bases are TGCGCCAGCAGCTTGTTGCCGGGACTAGAAAACACCGGGGAGCTGTTTTTT. It specifies CASSLLPGLENTGELFF.

This chain links TRBV4-1 with TRBJ2-5, with TRBD2 identical over 11 bases. The CDR3 loop spans 16 amino acids. CDR1 is MGHRA, CDR2 YSYEKL, per germline. The V gene end was trimmed by 0 bases and the J gene end by 5 bases; junction bases not matched to a gene: 5. The CDR3 bases are TGCGCCAGCAGCCAAGATGATAGCGGGAGGGTGGAGACCCAGTACTTC. This sequence encodes CASSQDDSGRVETQYF.

J is TRBJ2-5 and V is TRBV27; 8 positions match TRBD1. The V gene's germline CDR1 is MNHEY and CDR2 SMNVEV (reference sequence). This CDR3 has 15 amino acids. The V and J ends lost 7 bases and 2 bases, in that order; junction bases with no gene match: 9. CDR3 region: CASTRQGLSQETQYF. The CDR3 DNA reads as TGTGCCAGCACTAGACAGGGGTTATCGCAAGAGACCCAGTACTTC.